This T cell receptor beta chain was identified in a study of cytomegalovirus exposure and HLA in healthy donors. Study-level points and caveats: Solely CMV serostatus was available to characterize immune exposure. An analysis done earlier found most TCR beta V segments productive about 87% or about 30% of the time.

On this clone itself: Its antigen remains unidentified.

PCR involved 60 Vbeta and 13 Jbeta primers. Generated by immunoSEQ multiplex PCR, the TCRdb table keeps only in-frame clones and is missing some. The sample holds some 130,000 clones, about 87% seen once. Germline V gene sequence: CDR1 MDHEN, CDR2 SYDVKM. Trimming took off 8 bases at V and 3 bases at J, with 17 bases between the two ends. The CDR3 loop spans 14 amino acids. Donors consisted of healthy bone marrow donors. Material: PBMCs. V is TRBV28 and J is TRBJ2-7; D is possibly TRBD2 (5 bases). The TCR originated in a woman between 25 and 40 years old in good health and CMV-seronegative. CDR3 DNA: TGTGCCAGCTTCCCGGGGAGAAGAGACTACGAGCAGTACTTC. Its translation is CASFPGRRDYEQYF.